This T cell receptor (beta chain) derives from a study of blood T cell repertoires in COVID-19. Study background: Acute and convalescent COVID-19 samples came from the United States, Italy and Spain.

Using immunoSEQ multiplex PCR, the repertoire was profiled, and TCRdb retains in-frame clones only, with some absent. The sample contains roughly 380,000 clones, 75% to 90% of which appear only once. Seattle-derived patients entered the study during active infection and were followed longitudinally. The CDR3 spans 14 residues. Germline CDR1 is SGHRS and CDR2 is YFSETQ. V trimming: 4 bases; J trimming: 7 bases; junction bases outside the gene matches: 6. The source material was peripheral blood. This TCR came from a woman aged 40 to 50 with COVID-19, enrolled during active disease. The chain carries TRBV5-1 and TRBJ1-4; 8 bases are a match to TRBD1. For the CDR3, the DNA is TGCGCCAGCAGCCAGGGACAGGTCGGTGAAAAACTGTTTTTT. Its translation is CASSQGQVGEKLFF. The full variable domain, completed using reference TRBV5-1 and TRBJ1-4, is KAGVTQTPRYLIKTRGQQVTLSCSPISGHRSVSWYQQTPGQGLQFLFEYFSETQRNKGNFPGRFSGRQFSNSRSEMNVSTLELGDSALYLCASSQGQVGEKLFFGSGTQLSVL.